The present TCR beta chain was sequenced within a study of CD8 T cells in ankylosing spondylitis. V lost 5 bases, J lost 8 bases, and 21 bases lay in between. The CDR3 length is 15 residues. TCRdb reprocessed the 5' RACE reads via MiXCR and lists one record per CDR3 protein. The sample lists approximately 35,000 distinct CDR3 sequences, approximately 14% occurring once. The sequenced sample consisted of blood. This TCR was sampled from a male donor with ankylosing spondylitis or in good health (not recorded which). The chain has TRBV12-3 or TRBV12-4 and TRBJ1-2, with unresolved D. CDR3 protein: CASSPRAWFAGGYTF. CDR3 bases: TGTGCCAGCAGTCCCCGGGCCTGGTTTGCGGGCGGCTACACCTTC.